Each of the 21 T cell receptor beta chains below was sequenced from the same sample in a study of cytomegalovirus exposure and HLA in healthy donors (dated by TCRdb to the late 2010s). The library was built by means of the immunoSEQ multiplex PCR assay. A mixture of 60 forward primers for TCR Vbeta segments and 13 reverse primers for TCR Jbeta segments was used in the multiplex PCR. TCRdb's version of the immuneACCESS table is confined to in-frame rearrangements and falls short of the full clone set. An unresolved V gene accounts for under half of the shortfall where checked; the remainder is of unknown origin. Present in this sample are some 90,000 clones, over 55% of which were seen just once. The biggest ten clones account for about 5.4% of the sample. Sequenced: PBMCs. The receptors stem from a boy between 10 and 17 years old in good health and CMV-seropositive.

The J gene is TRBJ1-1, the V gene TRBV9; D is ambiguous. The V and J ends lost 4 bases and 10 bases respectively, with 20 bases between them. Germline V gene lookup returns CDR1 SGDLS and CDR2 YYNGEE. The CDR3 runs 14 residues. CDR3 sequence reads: CASSPLDWAEGAFF. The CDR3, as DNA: TGTGCCAGCAGCCCCCTTGATTGGGCGGAGGGAGCTTTCTTT.

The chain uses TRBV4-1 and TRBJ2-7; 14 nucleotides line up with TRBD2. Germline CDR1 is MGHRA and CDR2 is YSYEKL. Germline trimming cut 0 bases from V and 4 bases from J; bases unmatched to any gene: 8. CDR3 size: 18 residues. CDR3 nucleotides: TGCGCCAGCAGCCAAGAGACTAGCGGGGGGGCATTGGCGTACGAGCAGTACTTC. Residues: CASSQETSGGALAYEQYF.

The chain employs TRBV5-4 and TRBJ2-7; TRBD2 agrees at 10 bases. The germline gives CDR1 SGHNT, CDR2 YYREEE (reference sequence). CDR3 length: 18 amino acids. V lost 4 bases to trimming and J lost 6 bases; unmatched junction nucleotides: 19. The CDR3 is CASSLAASGGPGEGEQYF. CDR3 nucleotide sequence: TGTGCCAGCAGCCTAGCGGCTAGCGGGGGCCCTGGAGAGGGCGAGCAGTACTTC.

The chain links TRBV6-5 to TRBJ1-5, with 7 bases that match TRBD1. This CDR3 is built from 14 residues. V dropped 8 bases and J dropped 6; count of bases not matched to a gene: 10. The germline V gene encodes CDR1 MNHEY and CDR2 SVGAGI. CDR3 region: CASGRDRDSQPQHF. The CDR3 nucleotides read TGTGCCAGCGGCCGCGACAGGGATAGTCAGCCCCAGCATTTT.

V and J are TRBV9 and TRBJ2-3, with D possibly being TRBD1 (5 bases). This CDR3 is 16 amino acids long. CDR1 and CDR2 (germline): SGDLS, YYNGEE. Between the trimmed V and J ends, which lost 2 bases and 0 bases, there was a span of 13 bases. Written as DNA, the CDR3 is TGTGCCAGCAGCGTTCAGGGTTATCCTAGCACAGATACGCAGTATTTT. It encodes CASSVQGYPSTDTQYF. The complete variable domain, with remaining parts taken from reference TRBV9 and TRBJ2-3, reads DSGVTQTPKHLITATGQRVTLRCSPRSGDLSVYWYQQSLDQGLQFLIQYYNGEERAKGNILERFSAQQFPDLHSELNLSSLELGDSALYFCASSVQGYPSTDTQYFGPGTRLTVL.

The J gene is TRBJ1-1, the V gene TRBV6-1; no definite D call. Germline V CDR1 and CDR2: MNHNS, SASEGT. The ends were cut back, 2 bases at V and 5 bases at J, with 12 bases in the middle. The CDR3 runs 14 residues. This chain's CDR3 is CASSETRKRTEAFF. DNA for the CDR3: TGTGCCAGCAGTGAAACCCGAAAGAGGACTGAAGCTTTCTTT.

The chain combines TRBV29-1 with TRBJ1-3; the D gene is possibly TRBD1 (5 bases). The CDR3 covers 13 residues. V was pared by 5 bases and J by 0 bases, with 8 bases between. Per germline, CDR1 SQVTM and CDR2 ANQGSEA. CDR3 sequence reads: CSVFQGSGNTIYF. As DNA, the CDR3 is TGCAGCGTTTTCCAGGGCTCTGGAAACACCATATATTTT.

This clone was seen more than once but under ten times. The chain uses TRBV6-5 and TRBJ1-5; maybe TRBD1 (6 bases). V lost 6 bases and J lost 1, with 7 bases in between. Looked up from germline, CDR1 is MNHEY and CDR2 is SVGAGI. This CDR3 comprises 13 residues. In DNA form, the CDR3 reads TGTGCCAGCAGGGGGGCGAGCAATCAGCCCCAGCATTTT. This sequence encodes CASRGASNQPQHF.

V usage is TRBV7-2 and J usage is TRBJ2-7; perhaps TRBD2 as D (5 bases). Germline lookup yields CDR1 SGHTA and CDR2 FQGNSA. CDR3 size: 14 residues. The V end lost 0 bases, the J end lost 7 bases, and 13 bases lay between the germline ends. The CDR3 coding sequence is TGTGCCAGCAGCTTAGCCTCCCCGGGGTTTGAGCAGTACTTC. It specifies CASSLASPGFEQYF.

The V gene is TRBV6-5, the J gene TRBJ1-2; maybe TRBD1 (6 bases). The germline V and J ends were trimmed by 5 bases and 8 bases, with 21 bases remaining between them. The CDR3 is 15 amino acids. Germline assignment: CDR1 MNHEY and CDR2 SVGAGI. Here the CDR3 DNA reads TGTGCCAGCAGTAAACCGGGACAACCAACTATGGGCTACACCTTC. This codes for CASSKPGQPTMGYTF.

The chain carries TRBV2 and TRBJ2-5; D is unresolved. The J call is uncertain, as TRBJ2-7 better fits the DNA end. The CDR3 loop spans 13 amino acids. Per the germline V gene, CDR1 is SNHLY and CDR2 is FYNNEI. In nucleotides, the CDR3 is TGTGCCAGCACCCCGCCAGACTCCTACGAGCAGTACTTC. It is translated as CASTPPDSYEQYF.

DNA for the CDR3: TGTGCCAGCAGCACCGCGGGGCAGGTGGTAGCTGAAGCTTTCTTT. It yields the protein CASSTAGQVVAEAFF. This chain links TRBV5-8 with TRBJ1-1; possibly TRBD1 for D (5 bases). CDR1 and CDR2 (germline): SGHTS, YDEGEE. This CDR3 comprises 15 residues. With 4 bases removed from V and 6 bases from J, the gap between germline ends came to 19 bases.

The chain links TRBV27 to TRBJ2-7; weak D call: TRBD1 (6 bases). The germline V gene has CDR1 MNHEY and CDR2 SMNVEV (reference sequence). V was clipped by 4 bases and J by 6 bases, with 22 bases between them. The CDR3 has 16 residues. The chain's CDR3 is CASSSSPGQAWAEQYF. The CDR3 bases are TGTGCCAGCAGTTCCTCACCGGGACAAGCCTGGGCCGAGCAGTACTTC.

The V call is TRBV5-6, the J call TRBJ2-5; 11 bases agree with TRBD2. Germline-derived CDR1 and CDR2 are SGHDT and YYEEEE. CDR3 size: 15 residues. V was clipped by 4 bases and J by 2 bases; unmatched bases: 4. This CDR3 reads CASSVGTSGQETQYF. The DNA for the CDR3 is TGTGCCAGCAGCGTAGGGACTAGCGGTCAAGAGACCCAGTACTTC.

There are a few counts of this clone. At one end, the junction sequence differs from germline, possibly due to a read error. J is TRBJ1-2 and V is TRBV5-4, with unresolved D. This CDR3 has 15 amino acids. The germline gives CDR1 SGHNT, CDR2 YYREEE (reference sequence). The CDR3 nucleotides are TGTGCCAGCAGCTACCCGGGTGCAAGGAACTATGGCTACCCCTTC. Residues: CASSYPGARNYGYPF.

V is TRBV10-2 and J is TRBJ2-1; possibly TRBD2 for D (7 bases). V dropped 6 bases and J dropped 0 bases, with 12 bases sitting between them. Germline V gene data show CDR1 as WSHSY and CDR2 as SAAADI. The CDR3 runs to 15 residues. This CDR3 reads CASRMRGGSYNEQFF. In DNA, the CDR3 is TGCGCCAGCAGGATGAGGGGGGGCTCCTACAATGAGCAGTTCTTC.

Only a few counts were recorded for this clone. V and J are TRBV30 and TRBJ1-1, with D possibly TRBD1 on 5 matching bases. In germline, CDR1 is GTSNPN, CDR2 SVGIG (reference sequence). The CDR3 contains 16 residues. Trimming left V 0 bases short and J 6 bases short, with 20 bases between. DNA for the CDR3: TGTGCCTGGAGTGTACCCCGGAGGCAGGGAGGCGCTGAAGCTTTCTTT. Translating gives CAWSVPRRQGGAEAFF.

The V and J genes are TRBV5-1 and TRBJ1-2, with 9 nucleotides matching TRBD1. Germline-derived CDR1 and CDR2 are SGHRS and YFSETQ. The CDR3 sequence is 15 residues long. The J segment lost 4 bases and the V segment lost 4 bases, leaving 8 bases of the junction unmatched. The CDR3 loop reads CASSPTLTGGYGYTF. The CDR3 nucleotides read TGCGCCAGCAGCCCGACCTTGACAGGGGGCTATGGCTACACCTTC.

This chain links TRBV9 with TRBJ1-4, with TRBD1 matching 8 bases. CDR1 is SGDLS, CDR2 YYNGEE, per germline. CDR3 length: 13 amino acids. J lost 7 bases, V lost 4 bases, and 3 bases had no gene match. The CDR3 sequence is CASSPGTGEKLFF. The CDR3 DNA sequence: TGTGCCAGCAGCCCGGGGACAGGTGAAAAACTGTTTTTT.

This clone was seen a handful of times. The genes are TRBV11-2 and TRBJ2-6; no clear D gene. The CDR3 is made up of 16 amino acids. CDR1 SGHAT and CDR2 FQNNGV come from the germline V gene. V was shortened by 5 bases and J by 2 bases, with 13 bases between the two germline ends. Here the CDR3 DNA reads TGTGCCAGCAGCCCTGTTTTGGGCGCTGGGGCCAACGTCCTGACTTTC. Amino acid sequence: CASSPVLGAGANVLTF.

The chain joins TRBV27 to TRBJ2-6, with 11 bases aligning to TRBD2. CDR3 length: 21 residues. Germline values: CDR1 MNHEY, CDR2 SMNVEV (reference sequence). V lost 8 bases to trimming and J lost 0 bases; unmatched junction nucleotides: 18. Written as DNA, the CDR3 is TGTGCCAGCGGGCGGTTTAGCGGGAGGGGGGGCGGCCTCTCTGGGGCCAACGTCCTGACTTTC. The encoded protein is CASGRFSGRGGGLSGANVLTF.